The 15 T cell receptor beta chains below come from one sample, sequenced in a study of Ad26.COV2.S vaccination and SARS-CoV-2 variants. Sequenced by immunoSEQ multiplex PCR; TCRdb stores in-frame clones only, minus some. The repertoire holds about 400,000 clones, with roughly 90% as singletons. Treatment denoted: roughly 19 received Ad26.COV2.S at low or high dose, single or two shots; several received placebo; per-sample allocation not given. Sampling happened 63 days after the first vaccine or placebo injection. The material sequenced was peripheral blood, taken in a trial of Ad26.COV2.S vaccine versus placebo. These receptors were obtained from a person aged 18 to 65 who received the Ad26.COV2.S COVID-19 vaccine or a placebo.

The V call is TRBV7-2, the J call TRBJ2-1; TRBD2 matches 8 bases. CDR3 length: 16 residues. The germline gives CDR1 SGHTA, CDR2 FQGNSA. V gave up 3 bases and J gave up 0 bases; unmatched junction bases: 4. CDR3 sequence reads: CASSFSGTNSYNEQFF. DNA of the CDR3: TGTGCCAGCAGCTTTAGCGGGACTAACTCCTACAATGAGCAGTTCTTC.

The chain carries TRBV11-1 and TRBJ2-7, with D tentatively TRBD1 (5 bases). The germline gives CDR1 SGHAT, CDR2 FQDESV (reference sequence). The CDR3 consists of 15 residues. V was clipped by 6 bases and J by 2 bases, with 17 bases between them. The CDR3 DNA is TGTGCCAGCAGGACCGGAAGGCAGGGAACCTACGAGCAGTACTTC. Translation: CASRTGRQGTYEQYF.

The genes are TRBV7-8 and TRBJ2-3, with D perhaps matching TRBD2 (6 bases). Germline lookup yields CDR1 SGHVS and CDR2 FQNEAQ. The CDR3 sequence is 14 residues long. V was trimmed by 5 bases and J by 2 bases, leaving 11 bases between them. CDR3 region: CASSPRDFTDTQYF. In DNA, the CDR3 is TGTGCCAGCAGCCCGAGGGACTTCACAGATACGCAGTATTTT.

V gene TRBV11-2 combines with J gene TRBJ2-1, with TRBD2 matching 8 bases. Germline V gives CDR1 SGHAT, CDR2 FQNNGV. Trimming took 4 bases from V and 6 from J; bases not matched to a gene: 5. There are 14 residues in the CDR3. In nucleotides, the CDR3 is TGTGCCAGCAGCTCCGACCGGGGGGGCAATGAGCAGTTCTTC. Encoded protein: CASSSDRGGNEQFF.

The chain carries TRBV30 and TRBJ2-5, with D uncertain. The length of the CDR3 is 13 residues. The germline V and J ends were trimmed by 2 bases and 4 bases, with 11 bases remaining between them. The V gene's germline CDR1 is GTSNPN and CDR2 SVGIG (reference sequence). The CDR3 loop is CAWSFIAGETQYF. The DNA of the CDR3 is TGTGCCTGGAGTTTTATAGCAGGAGAGACCCAGTACTTC.

The chain has TRBV7-8 and TRBJ2-5, with TRBD2 matching over 10 bases. CDR3 length equals 14 residues. Losses at the gene ends were 6 bases for V and 3 bases for J; bases not matched to a gene: 4. CDR1 and CDR2 from the germline V gene are SGHVS and FQNEAQ. CDR3 in DNA: TGTGCCAGCAGTAGCGGGGGGCTTAAAGAGACCCAGTACTTC. This gives the protein CASSSGGLKETQYF.

Only one count was recorded for this clone. The chain combines TRBV4-1 with TRBJ1-6, with unresolved D. V was trimmed by 2 bases and J by 7 bases, leaving 9 bases between them. CDR1 MGHRA and CDR2 YSYEKL come from the germline V gene. The CDR3 contains 14 residues. For the CDR3, the DNA is TGCGCCAGCAGCCAACTTCTCGGGAATTCACCCCTCCACTTT. It codes for CASSQLLGNSPLHF.

This rearrangement joins TRBV6-5 to TRBJ1-1, with D perhaps TRBD1 (5 bases). The CDR3 consists of 14 residues. In germline, CDR1 is MNHEY, CDR2 SVGAGI. Trimming removed 5 bases from V and 6 bases from J, with 16 bases in between. DNA of the CDR3: TGTGCCAGCAGTCTACGACAGACCGGCCCTGAAGCTTTCTTT. As protein: CASSLRQTGPEAFF.

V gene TRBV27 combines with J gene TRBJ1-1; 7 nucleotides match TRBD1. Germline CDR1 is MNHEY and CDR2 is SMNVEV (reference sequence). The CDR3 covers 13 residues. V dropped 6 bases and J dropped 6; count of bases not matched to a gene: 7. The CDR3 is CASSPGRGPEAFF. The CDR3 DNA reads as TGTGCCAGCAGCCCCGGGAGGGGGCCTGAAGCTTTCTTT.

This clone was counted once. CDR3 sequence: CASKVGGNTEAFF. In DNA, the CDR3 is TGTGCCTCCAAAGTTGGGGGGAACACTGAAGCTTTCTTT. The chain uses TRBV10-3 and TRBJ1-1; D possibly corresponds to TRBD1 (5 bases). CDR3 length: 13 residues. Trimming removed 11 bases from V and 1 base from J, with 14 bases in between. Germline-derived CDR1 and CDR2 are ENHRY and SYGVKD.

This clone is a singleton in its sample. This chain joins TRBV4-2 and TRBJ2-7, with 7 bases aligning to TRBD1. CDR1 and CDR2 from the germline V gene are LGHNA and YNFKEQ. The length of the CDR3 is 15 residues. The trim removed 0 bases at V and 1 base at J, leaving 3 bases unmatched. CDR3 loop: CASSQEGQISYEQYF. The CDR3 DNA sequence: TGTGCCAGCAGCCAAGAGGGACAGATATCCTACGAGCAGTACTTC.

The sample holds a few counts of this clone. V usage is TRBV19 and J usage is TRBJ1-4; D is unresolved. V gave up 3 bases and J gave up 0 bases, with 11 bases separating them. Per the germline V gene, CDR1 is LNHDA and CDR2 is SQIVND (reference sequence). The CDR3 consists of 16 residues. CDR3 region: CASSIFGITTNEKLFF. The CDR3 bases are TGTGCCAGTAGTATTTTCGGGATAACAACTAATGAAAAACTGTTTTTT.

Only one count was recorded for this clone. The chain recombines TRBV11-2 with TRBJ1-1; possible D gene TRBD1, 6 bases. This CDR3 spans 18 amino acids. V was trimmed by 5 bases and J by 4 bases, leaving 26 bases between them. Germline V lookup: CDR1 SGHAT, CDR2 FQNNGV. This chain's CDR3 is CASSTYRVPEVLGTEAFF. In DNA, the CDR3 is TGTGCCAGCAGCACCTACAGGGTACCCGAGGTGCTGGGCACTGAAGCTTTCTTT.

The rearrangement links TRBV29-1 to TRBJ2-7; D could derive from TRBD1 or TRBD2 (5 bases each). V was clipped by 6 bases and J by 2 bases, with 11 bases between them. Looked up from germline, CDR1 is SQVTM and CDR2 is ANQGSEA. The CDR3 extends over 12 amino acids. The CDR3, as DNA: TGCAGCGTGAGGGACGGAACCTACGAGCAGTACTTC. Protein product: CSVRDGTYEQYF.

This CDR3 is CASSFRQGLSYEQYF. CDR3 bases: TGTGCCAGTAGTTTCCGACAGGGATTATCCTACGAGCAGTACTTC. The chain uses TRBV19 and TRBJ2-7; 7 bases are a match to TRBD1. Germline assignment: CDR1 LNHDA and CDR2 SQIVND (reference sequence). The CDR3 spans 15 residues. Germline trimming cut 5 bases from V and 1 base from J; bases unmatched to any gene: 8.